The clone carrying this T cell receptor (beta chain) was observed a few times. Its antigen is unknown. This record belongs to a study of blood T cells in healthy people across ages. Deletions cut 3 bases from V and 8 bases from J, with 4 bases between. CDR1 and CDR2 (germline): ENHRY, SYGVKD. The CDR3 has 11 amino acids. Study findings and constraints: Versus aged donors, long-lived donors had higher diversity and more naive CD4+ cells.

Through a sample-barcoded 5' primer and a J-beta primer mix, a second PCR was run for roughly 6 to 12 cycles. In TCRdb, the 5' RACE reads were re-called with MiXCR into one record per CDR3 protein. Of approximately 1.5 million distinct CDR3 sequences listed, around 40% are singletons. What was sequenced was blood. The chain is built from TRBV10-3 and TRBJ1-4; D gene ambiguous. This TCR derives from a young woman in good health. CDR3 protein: CAISDLEKLFF. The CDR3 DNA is TGTGCCATCAGTGACTTAGAAAAACTGTTTTTT.